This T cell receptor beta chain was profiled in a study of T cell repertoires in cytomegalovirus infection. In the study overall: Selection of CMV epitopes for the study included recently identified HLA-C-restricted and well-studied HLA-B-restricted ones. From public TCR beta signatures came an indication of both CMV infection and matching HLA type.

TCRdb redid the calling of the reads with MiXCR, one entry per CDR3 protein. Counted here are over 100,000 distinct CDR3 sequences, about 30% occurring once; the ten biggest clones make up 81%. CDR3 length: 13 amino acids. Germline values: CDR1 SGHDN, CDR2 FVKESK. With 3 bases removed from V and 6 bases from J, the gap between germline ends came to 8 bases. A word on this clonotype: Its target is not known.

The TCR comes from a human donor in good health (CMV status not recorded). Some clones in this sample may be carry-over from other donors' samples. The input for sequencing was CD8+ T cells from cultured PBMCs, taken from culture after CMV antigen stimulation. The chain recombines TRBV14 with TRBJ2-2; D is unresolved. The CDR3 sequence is CASSQAISGELFF. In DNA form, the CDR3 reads TGTGCCAGCAGCCAGGCTATATCCGGGGAGCTGTTTTTT.